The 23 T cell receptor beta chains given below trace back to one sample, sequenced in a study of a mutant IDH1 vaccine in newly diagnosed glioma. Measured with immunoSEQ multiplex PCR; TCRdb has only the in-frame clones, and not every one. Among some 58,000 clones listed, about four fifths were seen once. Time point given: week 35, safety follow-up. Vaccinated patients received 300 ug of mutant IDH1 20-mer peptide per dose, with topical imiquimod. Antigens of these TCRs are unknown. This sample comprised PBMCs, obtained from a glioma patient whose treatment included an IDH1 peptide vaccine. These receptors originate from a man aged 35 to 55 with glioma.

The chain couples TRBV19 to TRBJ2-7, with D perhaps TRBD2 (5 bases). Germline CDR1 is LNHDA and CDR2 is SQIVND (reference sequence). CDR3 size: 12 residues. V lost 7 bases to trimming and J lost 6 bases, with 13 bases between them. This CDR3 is CASINSEGEQYF. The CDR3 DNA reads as TGTGCCAGTATTAACAGCGAGGGCGAGCAGTACTTC.

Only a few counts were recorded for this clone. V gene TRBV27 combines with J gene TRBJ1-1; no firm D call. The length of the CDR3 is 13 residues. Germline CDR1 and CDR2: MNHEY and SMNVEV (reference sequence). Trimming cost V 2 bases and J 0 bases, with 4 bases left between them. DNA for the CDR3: TGTGCCAGCAGTTTAGTCCTGAACACTGAAGCTTTCTTT. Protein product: CASSLVLNTEAFF.

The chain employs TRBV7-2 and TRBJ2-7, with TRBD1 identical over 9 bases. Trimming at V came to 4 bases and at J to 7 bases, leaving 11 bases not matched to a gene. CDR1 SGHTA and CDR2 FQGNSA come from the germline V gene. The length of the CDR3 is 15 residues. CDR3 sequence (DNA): TGTGCCAGCAGCTCGTCCGGGACAGGGCTTTATGAGCAGTACTTC. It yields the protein CASSSSGTGLYEQYF. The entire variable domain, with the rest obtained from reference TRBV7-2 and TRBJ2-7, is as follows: GAGVSQSPSNKVTEKGKDVELRCDPISGHTALYWYRQSLGQGLEFLIYFQGNSAPDKSGLPSDRFSAERTGGSVSTLTIQRTQQEDSAVYLCASSSSGTGLYEQYFGPGTRLTVT.

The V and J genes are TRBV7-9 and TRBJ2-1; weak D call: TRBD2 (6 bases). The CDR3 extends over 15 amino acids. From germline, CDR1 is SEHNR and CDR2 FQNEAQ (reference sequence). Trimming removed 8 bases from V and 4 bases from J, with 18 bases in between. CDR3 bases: TGTGCCAGCGATAGCGGCCCCGACCCATACAATGAGCAGTTCTTC. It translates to CASDSGPDPYNEQFF. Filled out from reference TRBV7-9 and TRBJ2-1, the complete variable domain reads DTGVSQNPRHKITKRGQNVTFRCDPISEHNRLYWYRQTLGQGPEFLTYFQNEAQLEKSRLLSDRFSAERPKGSFSTLEIQRTEQGDSAMYLCASDSGPDPYNEQFFGPGTRLTVL.

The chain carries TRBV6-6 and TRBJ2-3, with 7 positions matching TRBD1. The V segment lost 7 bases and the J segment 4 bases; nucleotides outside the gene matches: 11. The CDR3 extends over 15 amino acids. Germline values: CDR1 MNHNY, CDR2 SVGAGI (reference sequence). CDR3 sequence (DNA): TGTGCCAGCACTACAGGGGCGGTTTCGGCAGATACGCAGTATTTT. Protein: CASTTGAVSADTQYF.

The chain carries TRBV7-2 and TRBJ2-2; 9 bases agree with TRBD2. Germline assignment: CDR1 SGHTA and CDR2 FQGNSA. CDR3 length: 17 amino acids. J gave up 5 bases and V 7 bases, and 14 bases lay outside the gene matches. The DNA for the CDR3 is TGTGCCAGCACCCCAAGTAGCGGGAGAGTGGGAACCGGGGAGCTGTTTTTT. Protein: CASTPSSGRVGTGELFF.

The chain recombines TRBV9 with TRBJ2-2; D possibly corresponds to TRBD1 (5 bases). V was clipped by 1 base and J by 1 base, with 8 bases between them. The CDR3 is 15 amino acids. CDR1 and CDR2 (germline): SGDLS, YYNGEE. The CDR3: CASSVLQVNTGELFF. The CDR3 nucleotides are TGTGCCAGCAGCGTATTACAGGTGAACACCGGGGAGCTGTTTTTT.

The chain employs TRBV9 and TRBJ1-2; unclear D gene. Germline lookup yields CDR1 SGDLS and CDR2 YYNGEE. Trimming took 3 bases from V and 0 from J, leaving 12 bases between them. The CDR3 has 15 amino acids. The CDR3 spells CASSATPEANYGYTF. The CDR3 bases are TGTGCCAGCAGCGCCACCCCGGAAGCTAACTATGGCTACACCTTC. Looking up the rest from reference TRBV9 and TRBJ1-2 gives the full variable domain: DSGVTQTPKHLITATGQRVTLRCSPRSGDLSVYWYQQSLDQGLQFLIQYYNGEERAKGNILERFSAQQFPDLHSELNLSSLELGDSALYFCASSATPEANYGYTFGSGTRLTVV.

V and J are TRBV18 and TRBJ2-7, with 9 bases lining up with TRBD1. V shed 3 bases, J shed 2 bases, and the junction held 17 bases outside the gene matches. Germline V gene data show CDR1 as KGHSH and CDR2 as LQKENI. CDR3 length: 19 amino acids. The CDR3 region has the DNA TGTGCCAGCTCACCCCTCCGGGACAGGGCAACTATGATTGCCTACGAGCAGTACTTC. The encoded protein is CASSPLRDRATMIAYEQYF.

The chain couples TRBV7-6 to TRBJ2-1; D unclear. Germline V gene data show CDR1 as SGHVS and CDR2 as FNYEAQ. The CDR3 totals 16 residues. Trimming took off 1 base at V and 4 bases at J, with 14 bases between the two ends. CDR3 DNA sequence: TGTGCCAGCAGCTTAGATAATCTAGAGGCTTACAATGAGCAGTTCTTC. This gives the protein CASSLDNLEAYNEQFF.

CDR3 DNA sequence: TGTGCCAGCAGTGTGAGAGGAGGGGTCAATTCACCCCTCCACTTT. Residues: CASSVRGGVNSPLHF. The rearrangement uses TRBV25-1 and TRBJ1-6; D may be TRBD1 (5 bases). The germline V and J ends were trimmed by 4 bases and 7 bases, with 14 bases remaining between them. Per germline, CDR1 MGHDK and CDR2 SYGVNS. The CDR3 extends over 15 amino acids.

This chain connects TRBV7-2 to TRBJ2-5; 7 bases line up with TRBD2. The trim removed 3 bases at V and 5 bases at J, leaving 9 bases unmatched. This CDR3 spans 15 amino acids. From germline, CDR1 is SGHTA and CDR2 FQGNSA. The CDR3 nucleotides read TGTGCCAGCAGCTTCGGAAGGACTAGTGCTGAGACCCAGTACTTC. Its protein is CASSFGRTSAETQYF.

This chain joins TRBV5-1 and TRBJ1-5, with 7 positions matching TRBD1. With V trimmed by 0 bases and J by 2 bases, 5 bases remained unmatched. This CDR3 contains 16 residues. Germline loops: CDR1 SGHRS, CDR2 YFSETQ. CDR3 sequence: CASSLAPGQGNQPQHF. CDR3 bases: TGCGCCAGCAGCTTGGCCCCAGGACAGGGCAATCAGCCCCAGCATTTT.

The CDR3 nucleotides read TGTGCCAGCAGCTTGGGACTAGCGGGAGGGTCCAAAAACATTCAGTACTTC. Translating it yields CASSLGLAGGSKNIQYF. This sequence joins TRBV7-2 and TRBJ2-4, with 16 bases aligning to TRBD2. The CDR3 is 17 amino acids. Looked up from germline, CDR1 is SGHTA and CDR2 is FQGNSA. V was pared by 3 bases and J by 2 bases, with 1 base of the junction left unmatched. The whole variable domain, remainder taken from reference TRBV7-2 and TRBJ2-4, is GAGVSQSPSNKVTEKGKDVELRCDPISGHTALYWYRQSLGQGLEFLIYFQGNSAPDKSGLPSDRFSAERTGGSVSTLTIQRTQQEDSAVYLCASSLGLAGGSKNIQYFGAGTRLSVL.

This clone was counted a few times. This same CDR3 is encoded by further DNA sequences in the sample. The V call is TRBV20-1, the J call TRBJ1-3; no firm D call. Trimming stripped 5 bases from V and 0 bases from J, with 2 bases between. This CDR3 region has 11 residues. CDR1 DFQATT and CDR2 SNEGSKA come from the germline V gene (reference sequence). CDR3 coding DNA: TGCAGTGCTCGCTCTGGAAACACCATATATTTT. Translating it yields CSARSGNTIYF.

As DNA, the CDR3 is TGTGCCTGGAGTGTACGTTGGAACACTGAAGCTTTCTTT. This encodes CAWSVRWNTEAFF. This rearrangement joins TRBV30 to TRBJ1-1; D remains ambiguous. Germline lookup yields CDR1 GTSNPN and CDR2 SVGIG (reference sequence). V gave up 0 bases and J gave up 1 base, with 6 bases separating them. The CDR3 runs 13 residues.

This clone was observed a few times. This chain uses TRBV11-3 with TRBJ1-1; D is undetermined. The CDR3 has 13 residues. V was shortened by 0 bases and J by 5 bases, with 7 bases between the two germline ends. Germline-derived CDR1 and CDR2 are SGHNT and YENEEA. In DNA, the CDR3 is TGTGCCAGCAGCTTAGAGGGGAGGACTGAAGCTTTCTTT. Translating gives CASSLEGRTEAFF.

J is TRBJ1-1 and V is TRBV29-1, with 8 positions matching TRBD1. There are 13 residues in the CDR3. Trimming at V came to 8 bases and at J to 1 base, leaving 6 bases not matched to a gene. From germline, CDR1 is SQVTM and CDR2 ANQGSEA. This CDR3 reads CSTADRGNTEAFF. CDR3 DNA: TGCAGCACTGCTGACAGGGGGAACACTGAAGCTTTCTTT.

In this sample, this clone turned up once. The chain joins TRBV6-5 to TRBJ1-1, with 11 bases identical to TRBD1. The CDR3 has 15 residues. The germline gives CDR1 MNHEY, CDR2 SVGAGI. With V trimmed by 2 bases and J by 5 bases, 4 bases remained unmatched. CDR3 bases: TGTGCCAGCAGTTACCTGGGACAGGGGGAAACTGAAGCTTTCTTT. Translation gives CASSYLGQGETEAFF.

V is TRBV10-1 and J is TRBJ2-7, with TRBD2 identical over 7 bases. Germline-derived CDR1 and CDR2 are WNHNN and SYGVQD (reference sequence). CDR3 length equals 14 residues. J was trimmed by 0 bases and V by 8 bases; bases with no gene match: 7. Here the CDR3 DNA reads TGCGCCAGCGGAACTAGCGCTAGCTCCTACGAGCAGTACTTC. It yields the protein CASGTSASSYEQYF.

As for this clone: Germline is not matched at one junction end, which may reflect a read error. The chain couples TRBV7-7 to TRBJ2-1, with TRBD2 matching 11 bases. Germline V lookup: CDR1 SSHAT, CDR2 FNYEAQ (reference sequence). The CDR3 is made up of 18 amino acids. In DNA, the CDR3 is TGTGCTAGCAGCTTATCTTTCCCCGGGACTAGCGGCAGCAATGAGCAGTTCTTC. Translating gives CASSLSFPGTSGSNEQFF. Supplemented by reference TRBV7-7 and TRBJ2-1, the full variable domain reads GAGVSQSPRYKVTKRGQDVTLRCDPISSHATLYWYQQALGQGPEFLTYFNYEAQPDKSGLPSDRFSAERPEGSISTLTIQRTEQRDSAMYRCASSLSFPGTSGSNEQFFGPGTRLTVL.

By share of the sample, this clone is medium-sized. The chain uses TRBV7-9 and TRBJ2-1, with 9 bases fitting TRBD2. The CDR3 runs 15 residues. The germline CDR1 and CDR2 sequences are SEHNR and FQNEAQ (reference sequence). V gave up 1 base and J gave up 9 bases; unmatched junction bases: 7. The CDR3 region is CASSLGLGLAFEQFF. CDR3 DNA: TGTGCCAGCAGCTTAGGTTTGGGACTAGCATTTGAGCAGTTCTTC.

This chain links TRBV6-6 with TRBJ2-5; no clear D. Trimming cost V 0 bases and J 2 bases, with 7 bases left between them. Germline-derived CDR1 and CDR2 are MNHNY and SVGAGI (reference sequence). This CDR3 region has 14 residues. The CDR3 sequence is CASSYSLVQETQYF. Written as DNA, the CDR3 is TGTGCCAGCAGTTACTCGTTGGTGCAAGAGACCCAGTACTTC.